This T cell receptor (beta chain) was captured in a study of blood T cell repertoires in COVID-19. About the research overall: Whether acute or convalescent, the COVID-19 samples came from the United States, Italy and Spain. PBMCs, B-cell-depleted T cells, or T cells were the source of the cDNA or gDNA that made up the material.

Assay used: immunoSEQ multiplex PCR; TCRdb lists only in-frame clones, some missing. The repertoire consists of roughly 120,000 clones, with roughly 85% occurring once and the leading ten covering approximately 2.1%. The CDR3 runs 13 residues. The germline V gene has CDR1 SGDLS and CDR2 YYNGEE. The V end was cut by 0 bases, the J end by 1 base, with 4 bases between. The origin of this receptor is a man aged 25 to 40 with acute or convalescent COVID-19. The chain links TRBV9 to TRBJ1-2; D not resolved. The sequenced sample consisted of peripheral blood. The CDR3 protein is CASSVVNNYGYTF. For the CDR3, the DNA is TGTGCCAGCAGCGTAGTCAATAACTATGGCTACACCTTC.